A selection of T cell receptor beta chains follows, all from one sample in a study of blood T cell repertoires in COVID-19. Assay: immunoSEQ multiplex PCR; the TCRdb copy retains only in-frame clones and omits some. The sample lists some 69,000 clones, 90% occurring once. Sequencing used peripheral blood. The receptors were sampled from a man aged 50 or older with COVID-19, enrolled during active disease. CDR3s include the opening cysteine and the closing phenylalanine or tryptophan. The D gene is left open where the match is weak.

j_gene	v_gene	d_gene	CDR3aa
TRBJ2-6	TRBV19	-	CASSMADSGANVLTF
TRBJ2-1	TRBV6-2/TRBV6-3	TRBD2	CASSYEIAGDEQFF
TRBJ1-2	TRBV6-5	-	CASSYGQGDGYTF
TRBJ1-1	TRBV2	-	CASTDPSTEDTEAFF
TRBJ2-7	TRBV5-5	TRBD2	CASSFIGGSTYEQYF
TRBJ2-1	TRBV5-1	TRBD2	CASSTLTSGKNNEQFF
TRBJ2-7	TRBV28	TRBD2	CASSLERGSSYEQYF
TRBJ2-1	TRBV7-3	TRBD2	CASSRSGSYNEQFF
TRBJ2-2	TRBV5-3	-	CARSFDRNTGELFF
TRBJ1-2	TRBV29-1	TRBD1	CSAGQDYGYTF
TRBJ2-3	TRBV12-5	TRBD2	CASGLVLAGEGTDTQYF
TRBJ1-1	TRBV5-6	TRBD1	CASSSDRGNTEAFF
TRBJ1-1	TRBV19	TRBD1	CASIEDRTNTEAFF
TRBJ2-7	TRBV5-4	-	CASSLGANEQYF
TRBJ2-5	TRBV2	-	CASSPGQQETQYF
TRBJ2-3	TRBV19	-	CASSIGAGAADTQYF
TRBJ2-7	TRBV20-1	-	CSASWGPRDEQYF
TRBJ1-2	TRBV29-1	-	CSVEQGFYGYTF
TRBJ1-1	TRBV6-5	TRBD1	CASSWGQKNTEAFF
TRBJ1-2	TRBV6-5	TRBD1	CASRTGVNYGYTF
TRBJ2-1	TRBV7-3	TRBD2	CASSLITSGTYNEQFF
TRBJ2-5	TRBV24-1	-	CATSSAGEETQYF
TRBJ1-2	TRBV7-9	TRBD1	CASSLGQVVSGGYTF
TRBJ1-2	TRBV4-1	TRBD1	CASSQGTGGNYGYTF
TRBJ2-7	TRBV28	-	CASTTGTLLYEQYF
TRBJ2-6	TRBV9	-	CASSVEIRRTGANVLTF